This T cell receptor (beta chain) was identified in a study of blood T cell repertoires in COVID-19. Study-level information: The United States, Italy and Spain supplied acute and convalescent COVID-19 samples.

Data came from immunoSEQ multiplex PCR; TCRdb stores just in-frame clones and leaves some out. The sample contains 110,000 to 150,000 clones, around 82% of which appear only once. Germline CDR1 is MNHEY and CDR2 is SMNVEV (reference sequence). The CDR3 sequence is 11 residues long. V lost 7 bases, J lost 6 bases, and 9 bases lay in between. The chain recombines TRBV27 with TRBJ1-2; D remains unclear. The sequence was obtained from a human donor in a cohort sampled during active COVID-19. Sequencing input: peripheral blood. For the CDR3, the DNA is TGTGCCAGCACCCCCCCGGATGGCTACACCTTC. This translates into CASTPPDGYTF.